This is a list of T cell receptor beta chains from one sample in a study of shared clonotypes between healthy human individuals. Assay used: immunoSEQ multiplex PCR; TCRdb lists only in-frame clones, some missing. The sample has around 750,000 clones; 74% are singletons. The sample comprised memory CD4+ T cells sorted from blood. These TCRs come from a woman in her 30s in good health. Both conserved end residues are part of each CDR3. The order of the fields is CDR3 DNA, CDR3 protein, D gene, clone size, V gene, J gene. D genes are given only for firm matches. Some rows have no size entry. The others give once, few or many, or a class for an expanded clone.

CDR3nt: TGTGCCAGCAGCCAAACTTTCCAGGGGAGAGAGACCCAGTACTTC
CDR3aa: CASSQTFQGRETQYF
d_gene: .
abundance: .
v_gene: TRBV4-2
j_gene: TRBJ2-5

CDR3nt: TGTGCCAGCTCAGGGGACAGGGCCCCTGGAAACACCATATATTTT
CDR3aa: CASSGDRAPGNTIYF
d_gene: TRBD1
abundance: .
v_gene: TRBV18
j_gene: TRBJ1-3

CDR3nt: TGCGCCAGCAGCTTGGCCACAGGGGAAGCAGATACGCAGTATTTT
CDR3aa: CASSLATGEADTQYF
d_gene: TRBD1
abundance: .
v_gene: TRBV5-1
j_gene: TRBJ2-3

CDR3nt: TGTGCCAGCAGTTACGGCGACATTAACACCGGGGAGCTGTTTTTT
CDR3aa: CASSYGDINTGELFF
d_gene: .
abundance: .
v_gene: TRBV6-5
j_gene: TRBJ2-2

CDR3nt: TGTGCCAGCATGATGTTTAGCGGGAGCTCCTACGAGCAGTACTTC
CDR3aa: CASMMFSGSSYEQYF
d_gene: TRBD2
abundance: .
v_gene: TRBV11-2
j_gene: TRBJ2-7

CDR3nt: TGCGCCAGCAGCCAAGGGACAACCTATTCTCGGGGAGATACGCAGTATTTT
CDR3aa: CASSQGTTYSRGDTQYF
d_gene: .
abundance: few
v_gene: TRBV4-1
j_gene: TRBJ2-3

CDR3nt: TGTGCCAGCAGCTTGGACAGGGGATATCCGTTCTTC
CDR3aa: CASSLDRGYPFF
d_gene: TRBD1
abundance: few
v_gene: TRBV5-8
j_gene: TRBJ2-1

CDR3nt: TGTGCCTGGAGCCCGGGGGGGCGAAGCAATCAGCCCCAGCATTTT
CDR3aa: CAWSPGGRSNQPQHF
d_gene: .
abundance: .
v_gene: TRBV30
j_gene: TRBJ1-5

CDR3nt: TGTGCCAGCAGCCGGGCTGACAGGGGAGCTTTCTTT
CDR3aa: CASSRADRGAFF
d_gene: TRBD1
abundance: .
v_gene: TRBV7-6
j_gene: TRBJ1-1

CDR3nt: TGTGCCAGCAGTCCCCAAAGCTCCTATAATTCACCCCTCCACTTT
CDR3aa: CASSPQSSYNSPLHF
d_gene: .
abundance: .
v_gene: TRBV28
j_gene: TRBJ1-6

CDR3nt: TGCGCCAGCAGCTTTTTGGGGGGCGAGCAGTACTTC
CDR3aa: CASSFLGGEQYF
d_gene: .
abundance: .
v_gene: TRBV5-1
j_gene: TRBJ2-7

CDR3nt: TGTGCCAGCAGAGGGGGCTGGAATCAGCCCCAGCATTTT
CDR3aa: CASRGGWNQPQHF
d_gene: TRBD1
abundance: .
v_gene: TRBV27
j_gene: TRBJ1-5

CDR3nt: TGTGCCAGCAGCCAAACCCTGGGGTCCCACGAGCAGTACTTC
CDR3aa: CASSQTLGSHEQYF
d_gene: .
abundance: few
v_gene: TRBV7-8
j_gene: TRBJ2-7

CDR3nt: TGTGCCAGCAGCTGGGCAGGGGAAGGCTACACCTTC
CDR3aa: CASSWAGEGYTF
d_gene: .
abundance: many
v_gene: TRBV7-6
j_gene: TRBJ1-2

CDR3nt: TGTGCCAGCAGTTCCACCCAGCGGGGCCCCTACGAGCAGTACTTC
CDR3aa: CASSSTQRGPYEQYF
d_gene: TRBD2
abundance: .
v_gene: TRBV28
j_gene: TRBJ2-7

CDR3nt: TGCAGCGTTACAGGCCCCCAAGAGACCCAGTACTTC
CDR3aa: CSVTGPQETQYF
d_gene: .
abundance: few
v_gene: TRBV29-1
j_gene: TRBJ2-5

CDR3nt: TGTGCCAGCCGACAGGGGGCAAGCTATGGCTACACCTTC
CDR3aa: CASRQGASYGYTF
d_gene: TRBD1
abundance: few
v_gene: TRBV28
j_gene: TRBJ1-2

CDR3nt: TGCGCCAGCAGTAGTGAATGCGGGAGGGTCAACAATGAGCAGTTCTTC
CDR3aa: CASSSECGRVNNEQFF
d_gene: TRBD2
abundance: .
v_gene: TRBV23-1
j_gene: TRBJ2-1

CDR3nt: TGCGCCAGCAGTTCTAGCGGTGGGGAGCAGTTCTTC
CDR3aa: CASSSSGGEQFF
d_gene: TRBD2
abundance: once
v_gene: TRBV10-2
j_gene: TRBJ2-1

CDR3nt: TGCGCCAGCAGCTTGTTTTGGGCCAGCGTAAGCTCCTACAATGAGCAGTTCTTC
CDR3aa: CASSLFWASVSSYNEQFF
d_gene: .
abundance: .
v_gene: TRBV5-1
j_gene: TRBJ2-1

CDR3nt: TGCGCCAGCAGCTTGGCCGTCGGGAGCCACAATGAGCAGTTCTTC
CDR3aa: CASSLAVGSHNEQFF
d_gene: .
abundance: .
v_gene: TRBV5-1
j_gene: TRBJ2-1

CDR3nt: TGTGCCAGCAGCCGGGGAGGGGATGGCTACACCTTC
CDR3aa: CASSRGGDGYTF
d_gene: .
abundance: many
v_gene: TRBV6-6
j_gene: TRBJ1-2

CDR3nt: TGTGCCAGTAGTATTGACACCCCCAAGGCTGAAGCTTTCTTT
CDR3aa: CASSIDTPKAEAFF
d_gene: .
abundance: .
v_gene: TRBV19
j_gene: TRBJ1-1

CDR3nt: TGCGCCAGCAGCTTGTCTGGCGGACCCTCCCGGGGCCACGAGCAGTACTTC
CDR3aa: CASSLSGGPSRGHEQYF
d_gene: .
abundance: .
v_gene: TRBV5-1
j_gene: TRBJ2-7

CDR3nt: TGTGCCAGCAGGAGATACAGGGGGGAGACCCAGTACTTC
CDR3aa: CASRRYRGETQYF
d_gene: TRBD1
abundance: .
v_gene: TRBV5-6
j_gene: TRBJ2-5

CDR3nt: TGTGCCAGTAGTAACTTAGCCGCCTCCTACAATGAGCAGTTCTTC
CDR3aa: CASSNLAASYNEQFF
d_gene: .
abundance: .
v_gene: TRBV19
j_gene: TRBJ2-1

CDR3nt: TGTGCCAGCAGCTTGGAAAGCGATGAGCAGTTCTTC
CDR3aa: CASSLESDEQFF
d_gene: .
abundance: .
v_gene: TRBV5-4
j_gene: TRBJ2-1

CDR3nt: TGTGCCATCAGGGCGGGAATCGGGGGAGACTATGGCTACACCTTC
CDR3aa: CAIRAGIGGDYGYTF
d_gene: .
abundance: .
v_gene: TRBV10-3
j_gene: TRBJ1-2